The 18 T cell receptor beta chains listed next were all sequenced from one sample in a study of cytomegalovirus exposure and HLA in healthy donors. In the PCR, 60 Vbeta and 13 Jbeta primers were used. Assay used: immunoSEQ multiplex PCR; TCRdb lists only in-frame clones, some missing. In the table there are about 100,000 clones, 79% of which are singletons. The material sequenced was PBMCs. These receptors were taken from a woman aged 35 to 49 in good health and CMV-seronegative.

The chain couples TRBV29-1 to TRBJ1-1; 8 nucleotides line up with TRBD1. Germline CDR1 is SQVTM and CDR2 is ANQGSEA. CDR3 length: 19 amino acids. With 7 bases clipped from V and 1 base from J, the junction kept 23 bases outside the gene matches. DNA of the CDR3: TGCAGCGCTTTTGGGGACCTCAGACAGGGGCGGCGATGGAACACTGAAGCTTTCTTT. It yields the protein CSAFGDLRQGRRWNTEAFF.

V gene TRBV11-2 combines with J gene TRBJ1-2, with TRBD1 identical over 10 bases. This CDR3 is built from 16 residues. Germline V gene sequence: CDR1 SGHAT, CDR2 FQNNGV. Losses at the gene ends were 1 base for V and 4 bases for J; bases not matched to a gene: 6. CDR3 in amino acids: CASSLGLTGGGYGYTF. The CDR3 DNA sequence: TGTGCCAGCAGCTTAGGGTTGACAGGGGGCGGCTATGGCTACACCTTC. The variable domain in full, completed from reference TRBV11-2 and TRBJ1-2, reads EAGVAQSPRYKIIEKRQSVAFWCNPISGHATLYWYQQILGQGPKLLIQFQNNGVVDDSQLPKDRFSAERLKGVDSTLKIQPAKLEDSAVYLCASSLGLTGGGYGYTFGSGTRLTVV.

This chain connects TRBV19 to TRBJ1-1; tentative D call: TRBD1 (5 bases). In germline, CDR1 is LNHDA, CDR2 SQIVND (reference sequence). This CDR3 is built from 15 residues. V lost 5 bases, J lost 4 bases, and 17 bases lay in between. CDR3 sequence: CASSLPRQQFTEAFF. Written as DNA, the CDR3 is TGTGCCAGTAGTCTTCCCCGACAGCAGTTCACTGAAGCTTTCTTT.

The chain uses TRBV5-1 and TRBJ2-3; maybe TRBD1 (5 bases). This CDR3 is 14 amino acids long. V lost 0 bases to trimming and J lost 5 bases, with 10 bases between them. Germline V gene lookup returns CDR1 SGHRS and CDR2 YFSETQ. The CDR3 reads CASSLDGAEDTQYF. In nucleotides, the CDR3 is TGCGCCAGCAGCTTGGATGGGGCCGAAGATACGCAGTATTTT.

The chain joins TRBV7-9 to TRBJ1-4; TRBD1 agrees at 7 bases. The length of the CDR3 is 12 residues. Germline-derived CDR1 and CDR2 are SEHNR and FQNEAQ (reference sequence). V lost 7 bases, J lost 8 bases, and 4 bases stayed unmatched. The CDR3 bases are TGTGCCAGCACCTTGACAGGGGAAAAACTGTTTTTT. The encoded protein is CASTLTGEKLFF. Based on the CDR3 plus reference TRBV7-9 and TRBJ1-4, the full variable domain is DTGVSQNPRHKITKRGQNVTFRCDPISEHNRLYWYRQTLGQGPEFLTYFQNEAQLEKSRLLSDRFSAERPKGSFSTLEIQRTEQGDSAMYLCASTLTGEKLFFGSGTQLSVL.

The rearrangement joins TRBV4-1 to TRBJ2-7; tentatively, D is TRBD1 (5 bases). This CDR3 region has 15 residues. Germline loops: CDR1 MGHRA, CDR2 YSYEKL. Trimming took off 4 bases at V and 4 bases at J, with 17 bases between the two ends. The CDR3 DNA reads TGCGCCAGCAGCCCAGGACAACTGCCTCTTTACGAGCAGTACTTC. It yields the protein CASSPGQLPLYEQYF.

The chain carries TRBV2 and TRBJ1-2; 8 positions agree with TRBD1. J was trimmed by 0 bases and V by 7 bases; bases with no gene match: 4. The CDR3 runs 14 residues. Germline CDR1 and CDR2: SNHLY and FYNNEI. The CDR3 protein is CASILTGANYGYTF. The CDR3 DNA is TGTGCCAGCATCTTGACAGGGGCTAACTATGGCTACACCTTC.

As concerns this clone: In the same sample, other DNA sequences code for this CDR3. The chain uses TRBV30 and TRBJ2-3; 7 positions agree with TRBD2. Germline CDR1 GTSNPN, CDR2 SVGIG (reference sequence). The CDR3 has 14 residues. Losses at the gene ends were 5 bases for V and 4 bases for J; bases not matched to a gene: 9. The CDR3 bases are TGTGCCTGGCGGGGGGAGGGACGGGCAGATACGCAGTATTTT. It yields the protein CAWRGEGRADTQYF.

DNA for the CDR3: TGTGCCAGCAGCCTACAGGGTGGTCGGACAGATACGCAGTATTTT. Translation: CASSLQGGRTDTQYF. The chain employs TRBV7-3 and TRBJ2-3, with D maybe TRBD1 (6 bases). Germline V CDR1 and CDR2: SGHTA, FQGTGA. Trimming took off 5 bases at V and 3 bases at J, with 15 bases between the two ends. The CDR3 covers 15 residues.

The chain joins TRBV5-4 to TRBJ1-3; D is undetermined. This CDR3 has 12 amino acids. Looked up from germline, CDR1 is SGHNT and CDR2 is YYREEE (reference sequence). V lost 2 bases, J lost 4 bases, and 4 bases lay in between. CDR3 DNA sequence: TGTGCCAGCAGCTTTATCGGAAACACCATATATTTT. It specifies CASSFIGNTIYF.

CDR3 protein: CAWRPLTGELFF. The DNA for the CDR3 is TGTGCCTGGAGGCCACTAACCGGGGAGCTGTTTTTT. V is TRBV30 and J is TRBJ2-2; no reliable D call. The CDR3 totals 12 residues. CDR1 and CDR2 from the germline V gene are GTSNPN and SVGIG (reference sequence). Trimming removed 3 bases at V and 5 bases at J, with 7 bases between. Full variable domain (outside the CDR3, taken from reference TRBV30 and TRBJ2-2): SQTIHQWPATLVQPVGSPLSLECTVEGTSNPNLYWYRQAAGRGLQLLFYSVGIGQISSEVPQNLSASRPQDRQFILSSKKLLLSDSGFYLCAWRPLTGELFFGEGSRLTVL.

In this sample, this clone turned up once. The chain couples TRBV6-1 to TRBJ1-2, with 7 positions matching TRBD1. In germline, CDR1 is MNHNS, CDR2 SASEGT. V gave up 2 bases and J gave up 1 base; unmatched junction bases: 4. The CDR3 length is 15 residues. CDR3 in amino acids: CASSEQGGFNYGYTF. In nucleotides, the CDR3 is TGTGCCAGCAGTGAACAAGGGGGCTTTAACTATGGCTACACCTTC.

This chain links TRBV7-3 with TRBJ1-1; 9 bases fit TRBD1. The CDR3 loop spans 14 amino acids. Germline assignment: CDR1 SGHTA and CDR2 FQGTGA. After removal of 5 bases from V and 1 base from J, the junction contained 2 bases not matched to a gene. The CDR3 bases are TGTGCCAGCAGCAAGACAGGGGGGAACACTGAAGCTTTCTTT. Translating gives CASSKTGGNTEAFF. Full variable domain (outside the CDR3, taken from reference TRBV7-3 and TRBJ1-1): GAGVSQTPSNKVTEKGKYVELRCDPISGHTALYWYRQSLGQGPEFLIYFQGTGAADDSGLPNDRFFAVRPEGSVSTLKIQRTERGDSAVYLCASSKTGGNTEAFFGQGTRLTVV.

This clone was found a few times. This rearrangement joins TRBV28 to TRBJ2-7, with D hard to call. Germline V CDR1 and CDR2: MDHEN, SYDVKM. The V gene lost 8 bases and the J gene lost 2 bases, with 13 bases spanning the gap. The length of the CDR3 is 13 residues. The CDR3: CASLSRQTYEQYF. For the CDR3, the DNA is TGTGCCAGCCTGTCCAGACAAACCTACGAGCAGTACTTC.

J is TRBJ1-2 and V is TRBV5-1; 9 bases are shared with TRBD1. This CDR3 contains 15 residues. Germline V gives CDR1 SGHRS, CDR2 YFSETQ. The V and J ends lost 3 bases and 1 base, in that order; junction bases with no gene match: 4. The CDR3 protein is CASSWGQGGNYGYTF. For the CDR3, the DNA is TGCGCCAGCAGCTGGGGACAGGGAGGTAACTATGGCTACACCTTC.

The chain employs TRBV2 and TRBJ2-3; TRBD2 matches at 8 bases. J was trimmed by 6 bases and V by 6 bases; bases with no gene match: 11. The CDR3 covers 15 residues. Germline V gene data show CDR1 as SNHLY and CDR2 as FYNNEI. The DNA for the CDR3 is TGTGCCAGCAGCCCGGGAGCGGGGGTGGGGGATACGCAGTATTTT. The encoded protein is CASSPGAGVGDTQYF. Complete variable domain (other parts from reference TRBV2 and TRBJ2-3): EPEVTQTPSHQVTQMGQEVILRCVPISNHLYFYWYRQILGQKVEFLVSFYNNEISEKSEIFDDQFSVERPDGSNFTLKIRSTKLEDSAMYFCASSPGAGVGDTQYFGPGTRLTVL.

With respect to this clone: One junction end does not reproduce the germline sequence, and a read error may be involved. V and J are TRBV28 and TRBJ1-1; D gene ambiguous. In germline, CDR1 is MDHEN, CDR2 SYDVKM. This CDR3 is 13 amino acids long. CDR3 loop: CASRWQMNTEAFF. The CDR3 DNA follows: TGTGCCAGCAGGTGGCAGATGAATACTGAAGCTTTCTTT.

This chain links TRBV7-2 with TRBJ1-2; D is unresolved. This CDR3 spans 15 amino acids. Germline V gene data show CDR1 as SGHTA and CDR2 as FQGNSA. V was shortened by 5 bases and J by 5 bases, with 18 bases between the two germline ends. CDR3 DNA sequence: TGTGCCAGCAGCCCTAACTTCGGGATGGGTTATGGCTACACCTTC. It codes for CASSPNFGMGYGYTF.